This T cell receptor beta chain was sequenced for a study of breast tumors, draining lymph nodes, adjacent tissues. This clonotype was picked up many times. Its antigen is unknown. General study results and limits: Luminal-like breast cancer showed significantly higher tumor–nontumor repertoire similarity than basal-like.

Germline assignment: CDR1 LGHNA and CDR2 YSLEER. Trimming at V came to 1 base and at J to 4 bases, leaving 3 bases not matched to a gene. This CDR3 has 15 amino acids. Samples came from axillary lymph nodes draining the breast cancer. TCRdb redid the calling of the multiplex PCR reads with MiXCR, one entry per CDR3 protein. The sample has some 83,000 distinct CDR3 sequences, 15% to 20% seen once. The TCR was taken from a female donor with breast cancer. Some clones in this sample may be carry-over from other donors' samples. The chain has TRBV4-3 and TRBJ1-3, with 8 positions matching TRBD1. Sequencing used axillary lymph node tissue. The CDR3, as DNA: TGCGCCAGCAGCCAAGGGACAGGGATCGGAAACACCATATATTTT. This encodes CASSQGTGIGNTIYF.